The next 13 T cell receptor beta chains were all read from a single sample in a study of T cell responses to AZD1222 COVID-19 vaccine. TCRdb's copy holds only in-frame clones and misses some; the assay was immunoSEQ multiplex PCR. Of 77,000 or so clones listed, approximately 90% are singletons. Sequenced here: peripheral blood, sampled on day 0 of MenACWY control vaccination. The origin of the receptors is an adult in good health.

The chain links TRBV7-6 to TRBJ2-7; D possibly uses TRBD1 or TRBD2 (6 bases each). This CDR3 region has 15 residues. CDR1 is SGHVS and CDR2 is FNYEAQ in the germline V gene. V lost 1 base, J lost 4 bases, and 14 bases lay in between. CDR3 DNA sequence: TGTGCCAGCAGCTTAGGGCGTGGAGGGGGATACGAGCAGTACTTC. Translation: CASSLGRGGGYEQYF.

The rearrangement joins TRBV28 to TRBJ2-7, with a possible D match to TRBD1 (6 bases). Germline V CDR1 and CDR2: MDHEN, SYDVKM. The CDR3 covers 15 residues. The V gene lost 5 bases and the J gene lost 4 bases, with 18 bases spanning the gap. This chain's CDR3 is CASSRPTPGEYEQYF. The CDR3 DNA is TGTGCCAGCAGTCGGCCGACTCCAGGGGAGTACGAGCAGTACTTC.

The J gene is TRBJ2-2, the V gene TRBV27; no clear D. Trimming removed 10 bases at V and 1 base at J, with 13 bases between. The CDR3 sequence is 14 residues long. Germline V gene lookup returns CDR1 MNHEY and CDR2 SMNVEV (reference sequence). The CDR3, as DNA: TGTGCCACCAGGCCGTTTGGGAACACCGGGGAGCTGTTTTTT. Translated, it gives CATRPFGNTGELFF.

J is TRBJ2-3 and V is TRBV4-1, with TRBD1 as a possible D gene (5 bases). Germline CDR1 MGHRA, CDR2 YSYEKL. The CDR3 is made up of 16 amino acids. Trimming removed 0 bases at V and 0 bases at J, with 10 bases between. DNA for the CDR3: TGCGCCAGCAGCCAAGATTGGGGCGGAAGCACAGATACGCAGTATTTT. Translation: CASSQDWGGSTDTQYF.

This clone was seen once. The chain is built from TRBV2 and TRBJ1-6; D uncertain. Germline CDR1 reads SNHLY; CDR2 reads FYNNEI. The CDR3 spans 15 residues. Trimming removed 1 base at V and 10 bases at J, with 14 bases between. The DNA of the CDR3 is TGTGCCAGCAGTGAAGAGATAAGAAAGAACTCACCCCTCCACTTT. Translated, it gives CASSEEIRKNSPLHF.

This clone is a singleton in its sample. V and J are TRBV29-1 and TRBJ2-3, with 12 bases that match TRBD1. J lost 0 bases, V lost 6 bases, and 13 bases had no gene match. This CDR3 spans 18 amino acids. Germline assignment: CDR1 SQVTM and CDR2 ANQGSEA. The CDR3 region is CSVPGQGASFHSTDTQYF. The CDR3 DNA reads TGCAGCGTACCGGGACAGGGGGCTTCCTTTCATAGCACAGATACGCAGTATTTT.

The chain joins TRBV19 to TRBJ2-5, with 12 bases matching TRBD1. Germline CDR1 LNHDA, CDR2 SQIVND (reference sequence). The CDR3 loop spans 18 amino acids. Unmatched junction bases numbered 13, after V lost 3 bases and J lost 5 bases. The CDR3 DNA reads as TGTGCCAGTAGTATTATGGGGGACAGGGGGCGCGGACAGGAGACCCAGTACTTC. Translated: CASSIMGDRGRGQETQYF.

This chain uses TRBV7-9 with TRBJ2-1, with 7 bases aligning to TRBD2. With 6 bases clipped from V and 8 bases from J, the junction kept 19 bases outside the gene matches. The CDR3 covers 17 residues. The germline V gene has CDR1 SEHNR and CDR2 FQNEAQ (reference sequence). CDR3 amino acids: CASRRWLGSGREDEQFF. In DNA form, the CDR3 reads TGTGCCAGCAGAAGGTGGTTGGGTAGCGGGCGGGAAGATGAGCAGTTCTTC.

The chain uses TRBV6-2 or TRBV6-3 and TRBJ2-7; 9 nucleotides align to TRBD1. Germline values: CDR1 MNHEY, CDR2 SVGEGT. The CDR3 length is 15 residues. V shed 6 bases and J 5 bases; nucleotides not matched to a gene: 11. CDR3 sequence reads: CASSRAGTGLDEQYF. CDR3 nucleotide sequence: TGTGCCAGCAGCCGTGCCGGGACAGGGCTCGACGAGCAGTACTTC.

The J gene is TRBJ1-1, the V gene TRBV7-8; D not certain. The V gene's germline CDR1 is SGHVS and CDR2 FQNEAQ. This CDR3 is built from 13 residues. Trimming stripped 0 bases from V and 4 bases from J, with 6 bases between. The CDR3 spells CASSLAGFTEAFF. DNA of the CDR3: TGTGCCAGCAGCTTAGCAGGGTTCACTGAAGCTTTCTTT.

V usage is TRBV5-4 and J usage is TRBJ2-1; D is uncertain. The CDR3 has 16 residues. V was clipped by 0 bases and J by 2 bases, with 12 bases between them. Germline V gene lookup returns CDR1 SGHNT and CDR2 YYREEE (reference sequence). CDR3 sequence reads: CASSLAGRSPYNEQFF. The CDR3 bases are TGTGCCAGCAGCTTGGCCGGTAGGAGCCCCTACAATGAGCAGTTCTTC.

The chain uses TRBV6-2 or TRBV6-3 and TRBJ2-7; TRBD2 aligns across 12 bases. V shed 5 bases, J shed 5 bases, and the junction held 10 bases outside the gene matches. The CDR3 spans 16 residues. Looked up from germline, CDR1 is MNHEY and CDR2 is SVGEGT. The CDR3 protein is CASSPPGTSGFNEQYF. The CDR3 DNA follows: TGTGCCAGCAGTCCCCCTGGGACTAGCGGGTTCAACGAGCAGTACTTC.

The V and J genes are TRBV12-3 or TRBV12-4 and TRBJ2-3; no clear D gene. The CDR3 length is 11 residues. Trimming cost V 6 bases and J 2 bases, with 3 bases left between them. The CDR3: CASRITDTQYF. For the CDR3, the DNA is TGTGCCAGCAGGATCACAGATACGCAGTATTTT.